Reported below is one T cell receptor (beta chain). Sequencing used immunoSEQ multiplex PCR; TCRdb keeps in-frame clones, though not all of them. The profile covers about 2.2 million clones, with approximately 94% appearing a single time and under 2% taken by the ten largest. CDR3 length: 14 amino acids. From germline, CDR1 is SEHNR and CDR2 FQNEAQ (reference sequence). V was clipped by 2 bases and J by 5 bases; unmatched bases: 5. The data derive from a study of shared clonotypes between healthy human individuals. It was CD45RO-negative cells, positively selected for CCR7, that made up naive CD8 cells, with terminally differentiated effector memory CD45RA+ cells excluded. Every donor, a Caucasian adult, lived in Nashville, Tennessee.

J is TRBJ1-1 and V is TRBV7-9, with 7 bases identical to TRBD1. This sequence originates from a man between 18 and 29 years old in good health. Some clones in this sample may be carry-over from other donors' samples. Sequencing was performed on naive CD8+ T cells from PBMCs. The CDR3 DNA sequence: TGTGCCAGCAGCTTAAGACAGGGCTGGACTGAAGCTTTCTTT. This gives the protein CASSLRQGWTEAFF.